Each of the 22 T cell receptor beta chains below was sequenced from the same sample in a study of type 1 regulatory T cells. MiXCR was run by TCRdb on the reads, yielding one entry per CDR3 protein. This table has approximately 43,000 distinct CDR3 sequences, 9.5% to 15% appearing once. The antigens these receptors bind are not known. Input material: cultured non-Tr1 T cells, either the whole culture or a sorted T cell fraction (not recorded which). The receptors were gathered from a human donor in good health.

This clonotype was observed at least ten times. The V and J genes are TRBV10-2 and TRBJ1-1; D not certain. The CDR3 is made up of 13 amino acids. Trimming took off 6 bases at V and 1 base at J, with 9 bases between the two ends. Germline V gives CDR1 WSHSY, CDR2 SAAADI. CDR3 sequence (DNA): TGCGCCAGCAGCGGTGGGAGGAACACTGAAGCTTTCTTT. Translated: CASSGGRNTEAFF.

This clonotype was counted between two and nine times. The chain is built from TRBV30 and TRBJ1-1; D possibly corresponds to TRBD1 (5 bases). The CDR3 runs 13 residues. V lost 3 bases, J lost 6 bases, and 14 bases lay in between. CDR1 and CDR2 (germline): GTSNPN, SVGIG (reference sequence). The CDR3 DNA reads as TGTGCCTGGAGCGACGCCGGGGCGGCTGAAGCTTTCTTT. Translation gives CAWSDAGAAEAFF. Drawing the rest from reference TRBV30 and TRBJ1-1, the complete variable domain is SQTIHQWPATLVQPVGSPLSLECTVEGTSNPNLYWYRQAAGRGLQLLFYSVGIGQISSEVPQNLSASRPQDRQFILSSKKLLLSDSGFYLCAWSDAGAAEAFFGQGTRLTVV.

The chain carries TRBV6-5 and TRBJ2-5; the D is unclear. Germline CDR1 MNHEY, CDR2 SVGAGI. V dropped 8 bases and J dropped 5 bases, with 12 bases sitting between them. The CDR3 sequence is 12 residues long. The CDR3 coding sequence is TGTGCCAGCGGGGAACCGAGGGAGACCCAGTACTTC. This gives the protein CASGEPRETQYF.

This clonotype was recorded many times. The chain combines TRBV28 with TRBJ2-3; TRBD2 agrees at 9 bases. Germline lookup yields CDR1 MDHEN and CDR2 SYDVKM. The CDR3 runs 16 residues. The ends lost 1 base at V and 2 bases at J; junction bases unmatched: 4. DNA of the CDR3: TGTGCCAGCAGTTTATTACGACTAGCGGCCACAGATACGCAGTATTTT. It yields the protein CASSLLRLAATDTQYF.

This clonotype occurred many times. This chain links TRBV4-3 with TRBJ2-7; TRBD2 aligns across 7 bases. Trimming removed 4 bases from V and 4 bases from J; junction bases left unmatched: 4. The V gene's germline CDR1 is LGHNA and CDR2 YSLEER. This CDR3 contains 13 residues. CDR3 sequence (DNA): TGCGCCAGCAGCCGACGGCGGGAGTACGAGCAGTACTTC. It is translated as CASSRRREYEQYF.

Many counts were recorded for this clonotype. The V gene is TRBV12-3 or TRBV12-4, the J gene TRBJ2-7; 12 bases are shared with TRBD2. Germline trimming cut 6 bases from V and 0 bases from J; bases unmatched to any gene: 0. CDR3 length: 14 amino acids. CDR3 bases: TGTGCCAGCAGGACTAGCGGGAGCTCCTACGAGCAGTACTTC. This codes for CASRTSGSSYEQYF.

This chain links TRBV14 with TRBJ2-1, with 7 bases that match TRBD1. CDR3 size: 15 residues. V shed 1 base, J shed 10 bases, and the junction held 10 bases outside the gene matches. Germline lookup yields CDR1 SGHDN and CDR2 FVKESK. This chain's CDR3 is CASSQGQGYSLEQFF. DNA for the CDR3: TGTGCCAGCAGCCAAGGACAGGGCTATTCTTTAGAGCAGTTCTTC.

This clonotype has just a few counts. The genes are TRBV29-1 and TRBJ1-4; 7 bases are shared with TRBD1. The CDR3 extends over 12 amino acids. Germline values: CDR1 SQVTM, CDR2 ANQGSEA. The V segment lost 7 bases and the J segment 5 bases; nucleotides outside the gene matches: 4. Here the CDR3 reads CSAGTDNEKLFF. Written as DNA, the CDR3 is TGCAGCGCCGGGACAGACAATGAAAAACTGTTTTTT.

A few counts support this clonotype. The V call is TRBV29-1, the J call TRBJ1-5; D not certain. The CDR3 has 15 amino acids. V was clipped by 4 bases and J by 4 bases, with 17 bases between them. CDR1 is SQVTM, CDR2 ANQGSEA, per germline. CDR3 sequence reads: CSVGRRLGLNQPQHF. CDR3 DNA: TGCAGCGTTGGCCGGCGCCTGGGTCTTAATCAGCCCCAGCATTTT.

This clonotype was found many times. The chain couples TRBV29-1 to TRBJ2-1, with 7 positions matching TRBD2. J lost 7 bases, V lost 4 bases, and 13 bases had no gene match. The germline V gene encodes CDR1 SQVTM and CDR2 ANQGSEA. This CDR3 has 15 amino acids. The CDR3 loop is CSVVGSAGVGNEQFF. The CDR3 DNA sequence: TGCAGCGTTGTCGGGTCGGCGGGAGTCGGGAATGAGCAGTTCTTC.

By share, this clonotype counts as large. V and J are TRBV27 and TRBJ2-7, with D perhaps TRBD1 or TRBD2 (6 bases each). Deletions cut 5 bases from V and 3 bases from J, with 14 bases between. Germline lookup yields CDR1 MNHEY and CDR2 SMNVEV (reference sequence). This CDR3 is built from 14 residues. In DNA form, the CDR3 reads TGTGCCAGCAGTACGGGGGCGGGATTCTACGAGCAGTACTTC. It codes for CASSTGAGFYEQYF.

This clonotype was found many times. The J gene is TRBJ2-5, the V gene TRBV3-1; perhaps TRBD2 as D (5 bases). CDR1 and CDR2 from the germline V gene are LGHDT and YNNKEL (reference sequence). Trimming stripped 3 bases from V and 0 bases from J, with 11 bases between. The CDR3 consists of 15 residues. The CDR3 loop is CASSQARGYQETQYF. CDR3 DNA: TGTGCCAGCAGCCAGGCCCGCGGGTACCAAGAGACCCAGTACTTC.

This clonotype occurred many times. The chain uses TRBV7-2 and TRBJ2-3; 8 nucleotides match TRBD2. Per the germline V gene, CDR1 is SGHTA and CDR2 is FQGNSA. J was trimmed by 6 bases and V by 4 bases; bases with no gene match: 9. The CDR3 runs 15 residues. The CDR3: CASSYKGPGGDTQYF. The DNA of the CDR3 is TGTGCCAGCAGCTATAAGGGACCGGGAGGGGATACGCAGTATTTT.

This clonotype was seen only a few times. The V gene is TRBV20-1, the J gene TRBJ2-2; maybe TRBD1 (6 bases). The CDR3 extends over 15 amino acids. V was cut by 1 base and J by 2 bases, with 11 bases left in between. Per the germline V gene, CDR1 is DFQATT and CDR2 is SNEGSKA (reference sequence). In nucleotides, the CDR3 is TGCAGTGCTAGAGTGGGACAACGAAACACCGGGGAGCTGTTTTTT. Encoded protein: CSARVGQRNTGELFF.

The chain has TRBV20-1 and TRBJ2-1, with TRBD2 matching 12 bases. J was trimmed by 12 bases and V by 3 bases; bases with no gene match: 9. The CDR3 covers 14 residues. Germline CDR1 reads DFQATT; CDR2 reads SNEGSKA (reference sequence). For the CDR3, the DNA is TGCAGTGCTAGTCCCGGACTAGCGGGAAAGGTGCAGTTCTTC. Translation: CSASPGLAGKVQFF.

This clonotype has at least ten counts. The V and J genes are TRBV28 and TRBJ2-2; D may be TRBD1 (6 bases). The V end lost 10 bases, the J end lost 6 bases, and 18 bases lay between the germline ends. Germline CDR1 is MDHEN and CDR2 is SYDVKM. This CDR3 spans 14 amino acids. This chain's CDR3 is CATRVPGVPGELFF. The CDR3, as DNA: TGTGCCACCAGGGTCCCAGGGGTCCCCGGGGAGCTGTTTTTT.

The rearrangement links TRBV20-1 to TRBJ2-3; D is uncertain. CDR3 length: 13 residues. Germline CDR1 reads DFQATT; CDR2 reads SNEGSKA (reference sequence). Trimming took 5 bases from V and 5 from J, leaving 14 bases between them. CDR3 loop: CSALWNTEDTQYF. The DNA for the CDR3 is TGCAGTGCTCTTTGGAACACCGAAGATACGCAGTATTTT.

This clonotype was picked up a small number of times. The rearrangement links TRBV12-5 to TRBJ2-5; 13 bases agree with TRBD2. Germline assignment: CDR1 LGHNT and CDR2 FRNRAP. V dropped 6 bases and J dropped 5; count of bases not matched to a gene: 6. CDR3 size: 15 residues. The chain's CDR3 is CASGGLAGVMETQYF. Here the CDR3 DNA reads TGTGCTAGTGGCGGACTAGCGGGAGTCATGGAGACCCAGTACTTC.

This clonotype appeared many times. This chain connects TRBV7-2 to TRBJ2-2; D is perhaps TRBD1 (7 bases). V shed 6 bases and J shed 5 bases, with 16 bases lying between them. The CDR3 contains 15 residues. Germline CDR1 and CDR2: SGHTA and FQGNSA. CDR3 protein: CASSRPPGGTGELFF. CDR3 nucleotide sequence: TGTGCCAGCAGTCGTCCCCCAGGGGGGACCGGGGAGCTGTTTTTT. Looking up the rest from reference TRBV7-2 and TRBJ2-2 gives the full variable domain: GAGVSQSPSNKVTEKGKDVELRCDPISGHTALYWYRQSLGQGLEFLIYFQGNSAPDKSGLPSDRFSAERTGGSVSTLTIQRTQQEDSAVYLCASSRPPGGTGELFFGEGSRLTVL.

This clonotype has more than one count but fewer than ten. The chain is built from TRBV28 and TRBJ1-4; D not resolved. Germline CDR1 MDHEN, CDR2 SYDVKM. The V end lost 10 bases, the J end lost 4 bases, and 10 bases lay between the germline ends. This CDR3 spans 12 amino acids. In DNA, the CDR3 is TGTGCCATCCGGCAGCTTAATGAAAAACTGTTTTTT. Amino acids: CAIRQLNEKLFF.

V usage is TRBV6-1 and J usage is TRBJ2-2; D remains unclear. V lost 2 bases and J lost 4, with 8 bases in between. The V gene's germline CDR1 is MNHNS and CDR2 SASEGT. The CDR3 length is 14 residues. CDR3 sequence reads: CASSETAVTGELFF. CDR3 coding DNA: TGTGCCAGCAGTGAAACAGCTGTCACCGGGGAGCTGTTTTTT.

This clonotype was detected ten times or more. The rearrangement joins TRBV20-1 to TRBJ2-1; a possible D gene is TRBD2 (5 bases). Germline V gene data show CDR1 as DFQATT and CDR2 as SNEGSKA (reference sequence). The CDR3 loop spans 14 amino acids. Trimming removed 6 bases at V and 2 bases at J, with 14 bases between. CDR3 in DNA: TGCAGTGCGATTAACGAGGGCCCCTACAATGAGCAGTTCTTC. Residues: CSAINEGPYNEQFF.